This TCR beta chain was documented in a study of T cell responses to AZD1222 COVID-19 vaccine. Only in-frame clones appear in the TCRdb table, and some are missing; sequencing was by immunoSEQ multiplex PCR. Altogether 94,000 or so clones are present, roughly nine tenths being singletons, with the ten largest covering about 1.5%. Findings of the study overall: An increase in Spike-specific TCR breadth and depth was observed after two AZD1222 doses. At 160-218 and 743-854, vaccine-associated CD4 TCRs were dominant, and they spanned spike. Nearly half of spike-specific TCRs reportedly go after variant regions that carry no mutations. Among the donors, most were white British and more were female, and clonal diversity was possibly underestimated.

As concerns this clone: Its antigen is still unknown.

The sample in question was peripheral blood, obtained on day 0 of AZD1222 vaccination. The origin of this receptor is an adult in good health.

This chain's CDR3 is CASSAGYQPQHF. The CDR3 nucleotides read TGTGCCAGCAGCGCAGGGTATCAGCCCCAGCATTTT. The chain combines TRBV28 with TRBJ1-5, with TRBD1 as a possible D gene (5 bases). The CDR3 has 12 amino acids. V was shortened by 6 bases and J by 5 bases, with 8 bases between the two germline ends. CDR1 is MDHEN, CDR2 SYDVKM, per germline.